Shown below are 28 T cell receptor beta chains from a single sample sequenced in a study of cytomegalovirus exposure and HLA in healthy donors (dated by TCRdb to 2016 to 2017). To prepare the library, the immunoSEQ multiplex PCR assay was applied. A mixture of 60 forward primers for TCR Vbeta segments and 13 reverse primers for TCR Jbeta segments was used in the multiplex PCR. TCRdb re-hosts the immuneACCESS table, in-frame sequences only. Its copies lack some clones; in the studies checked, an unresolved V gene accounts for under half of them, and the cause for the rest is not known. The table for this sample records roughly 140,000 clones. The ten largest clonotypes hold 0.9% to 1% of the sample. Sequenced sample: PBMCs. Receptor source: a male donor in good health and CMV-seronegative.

This chain's CDR3 is CASSFGGEGNQPQHF. The CDR3, as DNA: TGTGCCAGCAGTTTTGGCGGGGAGGGCAATCAGCCCCAGCATTTT. The chain is built from TRBV28 and TRBJ1-5; D is undetermined. Germline values: CDR1 MDHEN, CDR2 SYDVKM. Trimming removed 3 bases at V and 2 bases at J, with 11 bases between. CDR3 length: 15 amino acids.

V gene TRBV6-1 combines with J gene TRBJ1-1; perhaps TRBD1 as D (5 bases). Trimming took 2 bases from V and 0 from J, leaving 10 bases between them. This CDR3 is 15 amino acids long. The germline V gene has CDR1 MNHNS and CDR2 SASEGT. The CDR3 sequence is CASSEYQGLNTEAFF. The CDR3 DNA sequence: TGTGCCAGCAGTGAATATCAGGGCCTGAACACTGAAGCTTTCTTT.

The CDR3 loop is CASSLARDEEKLFF. The CDR3 DNA reads TGTGCCAGCAGCTTAGCCAGGGATGAAGAAAAACTGTTTTTT. V is TRBV7-9 and J is TRBJ1-4; D perhaps matches TRBD1 (5 bases). Trimming shortened V by 0 bases and J by 8 bases, and 10 bases separated the two germline ends. The CDR3 is made up of 14 amino acids. The germline gives CDR1 SEHNR, CDR2 FQNEAQ (reference sequence).

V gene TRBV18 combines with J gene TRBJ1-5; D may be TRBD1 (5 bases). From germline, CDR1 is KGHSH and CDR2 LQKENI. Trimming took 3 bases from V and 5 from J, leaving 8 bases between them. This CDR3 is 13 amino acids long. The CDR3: CASSPVGDQPQHF. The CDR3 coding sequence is TGTGCCAGCTCACCGGTAGGGGATCAGCCCCAGCATTTT.

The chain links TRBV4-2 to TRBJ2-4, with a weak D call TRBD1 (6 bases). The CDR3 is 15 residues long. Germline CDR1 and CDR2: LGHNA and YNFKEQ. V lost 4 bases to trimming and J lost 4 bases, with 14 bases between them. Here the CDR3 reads CASSPDSSSKNIQYF. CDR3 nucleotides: TGTGCCAGCAGCCCGGACAGTTCTTCAAAAAACATTCAGTACTTC.

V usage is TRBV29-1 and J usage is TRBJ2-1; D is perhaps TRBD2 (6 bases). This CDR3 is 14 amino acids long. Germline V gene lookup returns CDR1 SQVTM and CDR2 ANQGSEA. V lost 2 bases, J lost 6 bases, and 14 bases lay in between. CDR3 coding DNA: TGCAGCGTTGAAACGGGAGAGGTCCGCAATGAGCAGTTCTTC. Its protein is CSVETGEVRNEQFF.

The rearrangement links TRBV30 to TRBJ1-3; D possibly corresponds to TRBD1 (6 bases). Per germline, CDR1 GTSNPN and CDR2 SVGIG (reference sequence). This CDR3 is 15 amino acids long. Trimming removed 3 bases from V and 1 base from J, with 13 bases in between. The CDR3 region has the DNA TGTGCCTGGAGCGGCGGAAGGGGGTCTGGAAACACCATATATTTT. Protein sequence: CAWSGGRGSGNTIYF.

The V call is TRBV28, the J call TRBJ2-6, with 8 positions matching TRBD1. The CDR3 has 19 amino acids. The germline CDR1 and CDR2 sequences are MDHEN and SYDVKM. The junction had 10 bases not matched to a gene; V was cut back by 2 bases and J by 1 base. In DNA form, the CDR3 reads TGTGCCAGCAGTTTAGTAGCTGGACAGGGTCATTCTGGGGCCAACGTCCTGACTTTC. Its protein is CASSLVAGQGHSGANVLTF.

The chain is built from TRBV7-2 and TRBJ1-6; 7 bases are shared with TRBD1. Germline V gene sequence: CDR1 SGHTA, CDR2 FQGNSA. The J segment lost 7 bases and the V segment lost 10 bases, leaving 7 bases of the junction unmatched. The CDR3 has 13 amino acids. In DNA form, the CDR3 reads TGTGCCATCCGGGACAGCGGAAATTCACCCCTCCACTTT. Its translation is CAIRDSGNSPLHF.

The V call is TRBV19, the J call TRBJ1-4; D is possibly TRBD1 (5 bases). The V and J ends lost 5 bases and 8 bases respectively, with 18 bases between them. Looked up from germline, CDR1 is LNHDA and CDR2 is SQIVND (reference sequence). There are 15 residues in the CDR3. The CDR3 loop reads CASSSRGDGWEKLFF. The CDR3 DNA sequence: TGTGCCAGTAGTTCTCGGGGGGACGGCTGGGAAAAACTGTTTTTT.

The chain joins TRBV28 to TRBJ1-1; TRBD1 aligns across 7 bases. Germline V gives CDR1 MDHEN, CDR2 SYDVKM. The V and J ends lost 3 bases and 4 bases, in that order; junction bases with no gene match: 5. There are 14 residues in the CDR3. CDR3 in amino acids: CASSFRSGGTEAFF. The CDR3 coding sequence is TGTGCCAGCAGTTTCAGATCAGGGGGCACTGAAGCTTTCTTT.

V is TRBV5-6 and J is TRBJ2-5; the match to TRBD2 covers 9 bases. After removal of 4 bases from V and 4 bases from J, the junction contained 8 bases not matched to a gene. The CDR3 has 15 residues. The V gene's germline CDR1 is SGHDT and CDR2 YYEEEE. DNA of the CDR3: TGTGCCAGCAGCCCGGTAGCGGGAGTGGGAGAGACCCAGTACTTC. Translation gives CASSPVAGVGETQYF.

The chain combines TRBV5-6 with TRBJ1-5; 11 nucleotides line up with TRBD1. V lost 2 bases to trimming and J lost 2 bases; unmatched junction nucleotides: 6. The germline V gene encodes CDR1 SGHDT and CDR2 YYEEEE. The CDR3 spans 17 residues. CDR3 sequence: CASSLGTGGRGNQPQHF. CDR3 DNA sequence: TGTGCCAGCAGCTTAGGGACAGGGGGTCGTGGCAATCAGCCCCAGCATTTT.

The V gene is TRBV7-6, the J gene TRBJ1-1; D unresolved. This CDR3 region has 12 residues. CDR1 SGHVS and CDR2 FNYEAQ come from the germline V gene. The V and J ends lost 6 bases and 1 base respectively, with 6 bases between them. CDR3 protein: CASSRGNTEAFF. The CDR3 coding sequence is TGTGCCAGCAGTCGGGGGAACACTGAAGCTTTCTTT.

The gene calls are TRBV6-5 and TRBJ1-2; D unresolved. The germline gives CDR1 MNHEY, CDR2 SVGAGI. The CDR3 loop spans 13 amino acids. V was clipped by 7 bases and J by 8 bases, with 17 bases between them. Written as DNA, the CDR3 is TGTGCCAGCAAGTTAATGTCAGGCCAAGGCTACACCTTC. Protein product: CASKLMSGQGYTF.

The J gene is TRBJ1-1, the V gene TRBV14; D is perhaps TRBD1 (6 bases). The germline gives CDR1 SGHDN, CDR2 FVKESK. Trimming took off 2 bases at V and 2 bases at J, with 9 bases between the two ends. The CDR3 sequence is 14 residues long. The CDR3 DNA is TGTGCCAGCAGCCAATGGACAGTTAACACTGAAGCTTTCTTT. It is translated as CASSQWTVNTEAFF.

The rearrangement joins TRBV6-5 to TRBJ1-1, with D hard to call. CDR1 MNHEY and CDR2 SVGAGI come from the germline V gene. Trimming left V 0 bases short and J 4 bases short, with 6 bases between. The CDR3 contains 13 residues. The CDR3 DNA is TGTGCCAGCAGTTACTCCCCGGGCACTGAAGCTTTCTTT. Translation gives CASSYSPGTEAFF.

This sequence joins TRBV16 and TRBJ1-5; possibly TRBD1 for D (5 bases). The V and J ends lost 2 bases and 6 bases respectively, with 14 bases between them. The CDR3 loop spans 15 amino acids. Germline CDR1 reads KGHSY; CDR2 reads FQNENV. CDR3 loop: CASSQGQGLVQPQHF. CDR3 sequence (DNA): TGTGCCAGCAGCCAAGGGCAGGGTCTGGTTCAGCCCCAGCATTTT.

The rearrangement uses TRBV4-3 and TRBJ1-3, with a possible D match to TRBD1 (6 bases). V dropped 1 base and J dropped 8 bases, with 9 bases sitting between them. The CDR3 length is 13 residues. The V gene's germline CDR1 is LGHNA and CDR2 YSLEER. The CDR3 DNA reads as TGCGCCAGCAGCCAAGCGCACAGGGACACCATATATTTT. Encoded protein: CASSQAHRDTIYF.

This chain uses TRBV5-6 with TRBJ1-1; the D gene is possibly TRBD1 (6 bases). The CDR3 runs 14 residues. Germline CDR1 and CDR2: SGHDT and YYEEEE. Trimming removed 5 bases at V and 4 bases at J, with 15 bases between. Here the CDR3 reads CASRPQGWGTEAFF. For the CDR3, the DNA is TGTGCCAGCAGACCACAGGGCTGGGGCACTGAAGCTTTCTTT.

The DNA of the CDR3 is TGTGCCATCAGTGAACCCGAGAGGGCGGGCTACGAGCAGTACTTC. Translating gives CAISEPERAGYEQYF. The chain uses TRBV10-3 and TRBJ2-7, with D possibly matching TRBD2 (5 bases). V was trimmed by 3 bases and J by 3 bases, leaving 15 bases between them. This CDR3 spans 15 amino acids. Germline V gene lookup returns CDR1 ENHRY and CDR2 SYGVKD.

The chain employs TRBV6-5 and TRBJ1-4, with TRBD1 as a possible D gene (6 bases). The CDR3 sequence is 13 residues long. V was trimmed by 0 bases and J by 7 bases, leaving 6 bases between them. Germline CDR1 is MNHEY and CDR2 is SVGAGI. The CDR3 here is CASSYSGAEKLFF. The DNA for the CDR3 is TGTGCCAGCAGTTACTCGGGGGCTGAAAAACTGTTTTTT.

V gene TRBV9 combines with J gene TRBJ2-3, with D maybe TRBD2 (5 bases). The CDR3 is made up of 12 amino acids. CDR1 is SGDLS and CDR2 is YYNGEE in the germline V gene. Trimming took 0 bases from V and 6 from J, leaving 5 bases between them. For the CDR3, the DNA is TGTGCCAGCAGCGTAGGGAGGGATACGCAGTATTTT. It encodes CASSVGRDTQYF.

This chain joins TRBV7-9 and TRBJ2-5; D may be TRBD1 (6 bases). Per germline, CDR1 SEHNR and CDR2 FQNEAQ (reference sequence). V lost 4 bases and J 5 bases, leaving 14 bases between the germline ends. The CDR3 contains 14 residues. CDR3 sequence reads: CASSYRDLGETQYF. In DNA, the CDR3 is TGTGCCAGCAGCTACAGGGATTTGGGGGAGACCCAGTACTTC.

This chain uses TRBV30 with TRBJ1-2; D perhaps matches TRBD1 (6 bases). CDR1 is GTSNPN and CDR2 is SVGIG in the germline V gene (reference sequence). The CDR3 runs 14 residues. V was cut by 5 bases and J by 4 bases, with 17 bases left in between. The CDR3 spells CAWDGQTPFYGYTF. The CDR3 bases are TGTGCCTGGGATGGACAGACACCGTTCTATGGCTACACCTTC.

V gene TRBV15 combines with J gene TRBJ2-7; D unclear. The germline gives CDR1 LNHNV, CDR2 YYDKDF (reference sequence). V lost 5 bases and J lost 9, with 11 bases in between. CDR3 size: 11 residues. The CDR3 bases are TGTGCCACCAGCTCCGTTAGTGGGCAGTACTTC. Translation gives CATSSVSGQYF.

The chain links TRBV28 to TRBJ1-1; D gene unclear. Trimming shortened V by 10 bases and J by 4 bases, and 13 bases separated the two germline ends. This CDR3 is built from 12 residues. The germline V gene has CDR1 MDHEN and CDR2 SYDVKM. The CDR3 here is CAIRLQRTEAFF. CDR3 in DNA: TGTGCCATCAGGTTACAGCGCACTGAAGCTTTCTTT.

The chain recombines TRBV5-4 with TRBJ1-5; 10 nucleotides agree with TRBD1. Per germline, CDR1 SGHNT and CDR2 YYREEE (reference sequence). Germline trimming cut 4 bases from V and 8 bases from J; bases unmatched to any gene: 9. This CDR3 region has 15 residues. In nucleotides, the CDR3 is TGTGCCAGCAGCCGGGGGACAGGGGTTGGAGAGCCCCAGCATTTT. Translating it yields CASSRGTGVGEPQHF.